This T cell receptor (beta chain) was sequenced in a study of sequential checkpoint blockade in melanoma. Whole-study context: Arm A got nivolumab then ipilimumab; arm B the reverse, 1:1. Each arm's sequence ended with maintenance nivolumab.

As for treatment: randomized to nivolumab then ipilimumab (arm A) or the reverse (arm B). The CDR3 totals 13 residues. Germline CDR1 and CDR2: LNHDA and SQIVND (reference sequence). The method was immunoSEQ multiplex PCR; TCRdb's version includes in-frame clones alone and lacks a portion of them. Here the sample spans 7,000 or so clones, approximately 80% being singletons. This receptor was obtained from a human donor with melanoma. This specimen consisted of CD8+ T cells sorted from blood (inferred from file names), obtained from a patient given nivolumab and ipilimumab in sequence. The rearrangement links TRBV19 to TRBJ2-5, with TRBD2 as a possible D gene (6 bases). Near its end, the DNA agrees better with TRBJ2-7, so the J call may be wrong. The CDR3 sequence: CASSIGGEHEQYF. CDR3 DNA sequence: TGTGCCAGTAGTATAGGGGGGGAGCACGAGCAGTACTTC.